Below are 15 T cell receptor beta chains sequenced from a single sample in a study of T-cell reconstitution after alpha-beta-depleted transplantation in children. Construction of the TCRbeta library involved unique molecular identifiers. MiXCR, applied by TCRdb to the PCR reads, yields one record per CDR3 protein. This table has hundreds of thousands of distinct CDR3 sequences, 13% appearing once. Sequencing used PBMCs, mostly from graft donor cells, obtained 360 days after TCRalphabeta/CD19-depleted stem cell transplant. These receptors came from a male patient between 10 and 17 years old who had a stem cell transplant for acute myeloid leukemia, so the T cells may come from the graft donor.

The chain employs TRBV20-1 and TRBJ2-5; D not certain. The CDR3 extends over 12 amino acids. CDR1 is DFQATT and CDR2 is SNEGSKA in the germline V gene (reference sequence). Trimming left V 2 bases short and J 5 bases short, with 9 bases between. DNA of the CDR3: TGCAGTGCTAGACTCGTTGGCGAGACCCAGTACTTC. The encoded protein is CSARLVGETQYF.

The chain carries TRBV28 and TRBJ2-4, with a weak D call TRBD2 (6 bases). The V gene's germline CDR1 is MDHEN and CDR2 SYDVKM. The CDR3 length is 15 residues. The ends were cut back, 1 base at V and 2 bases at J, with 9 bases in the middle. The CDR3 reads CASSLFGGSKNIQYF. In DNA, the CDR3 is TGTGCCAGCAGTTTATTTGGGGGGTCCAAAAACATTCAGTACTTC.

This clonotype was seen repeatedly, ten times or more. The rearrangement links TRBV29-1 to TRBJ1-1, with 8 bases fitting TRBD1. J lost 3 bases, V lost 6 bases, and 12 bases had no gene match. The germline V gene has CDR1 SQVTM and CDR2 ANQGSEA. The CDR3 consists of 15 residues. The CDR3 reads CSVRTGGWGDTEAFF. The CDR3 region has the DNA TGCAGCGTAAGAACAGGGGGTTGGGGAGACACTGAAGCTTTCTTT.

The J gene is TRBJ2-3, the V gene TRBV10-3; no definite D call. The V end was cut by 0 bases, the J end by 1 base, with 11 bases between. CDR3 size: 16 residues. Germline assignment: CDR1 ENHRY and CDR2 SYGVKD. The CDR3 protein is CAISESRSFGTDTQYF. In DNA, the CDR3 is TGTGCCATCAGTGAGTCCAGAAGTTTCGGCACAGATACGCAGTATTTT.

The chain joins TRBV28 to TRBJ2-1, with TRBD2 matching over 9 bases. Germline V gene lookup returns CDR1 MDHEN and CDR2 SYDVKM. The ends lost 4 bases at V and 6 bases at J; junction bases unmatched: 10. CDR3 length equals 16 residues. The CDR3 region has the DNA TGTGCCAGCAGTTCCCTATACGGGACTAGCCTCAATGAGCAGTTCTTC. Translating it yields CASSSLYGTSLNEQFF.

There are many counts of this clonotype. This chain links TRBV12-3 or TRBV12-4 with TRBJ2-7; perhaps TRBD1 as D (6 bases). Trimming stripped 8 bases from V and 7 bases from J, with 15 bases between. CDR3 length: 12 residues. The DNA of the CDR3 is TGTGCCAGCCAACAGGGCCTGAGGGAGCAGTACTTC. Its protein product is CASQQGLREQYF.

This clonotype was seen only a few times. The chain links TRBV10-3 to TRBJ2-1; D is unclear. Germline CDR1 ENHRY, CDR2 SYGVKD. V lost 3 bases, J lost 6 bases, and 15 bases lay in between. The CDR3 runs 15 residues. CDR3 amino acids: CAISENGVSPNEQFF. CDR3 sequence (DNA): TGTGCCATCAGTGAAAATGGGGTTAGCCCCAATGAGCAGTTCTTC.

The chain links TRBV6-5 to TRBJ2-7; D call uncertain. Germline-derived CDR1 and CDR2 are MNHEY and SVGAGI. The V end lost 3 bases, the J end lost 1 base, and 16 bases lay between the germline ends. This CDR3 region has 16 residues. The CDR3 here is CASSYSGLSSSYEQYF. Written as DNA, the CDR3 is TGTGCCAGCAGTTATTCTGGCCTTTCTAGTTCCTACGAGCAGTACTTC.

This clonotype has at least ten counts. The germline gene is not matched at one end of the junction; a read error may be the cause. The V call is TRBV28, the J call TRBJ1-5, with TRBD1 matching over 9 bases. CDR1 and CDR2 from the germline V gene are MDHEN and SYDVKM. The length of the CDR3 is 15 residues. The CDR3 bases are TGTGCCAGCAGTCGGACAGGGGATGAGCATCAGACCCAGCATTTT. This translates into CASSRTGDEHQTQHF.

This clonotype has a count of ten or more. The J gene is TRBJ2-1, the V gene TRBV28; D is perhaps TRBD2 (6 bases). The CDR3 contains 15 residues. V lost 2 bases and J lost 3, with 11 bases in between. In germline, CDR1 is MDHEN, CDR2 SYDVKM. The CDR3 DNA is TGTGCCAGCAGTTTAAGAGCGGGCCACTACAATGAGCAGTTCTTC. It specifies CASSLRAGHYNEQFF.

This clonotype was counted at least ten times. The chain links TRBV4-1 to TRBJ2-3; 7 bases fit TRBD2. The CDR3 is 18 amino acids. Germline V gives CDR1 MGHRA, CDR2 YSYEKL. The J segment lost 0 bases and the V segment lost 4 bases, leaving 13 bases of the junction unmatched. The CDR3 reads CASSPGRFRGVSTDTQYF. As DNA, the CDR3 is TGCGCCAGCAGCCCTGGACGTTTTCGGGGGGTTAGCACAGATACGCAGTATTTT.

This clonotype was counted only a few times. The rearrangement joins TRBV7-2 to TRBJ2-7; no reliable D call. With 1 base removed from V and 2 bases from J, the gap between germline ends came to 15 bases. CDR1 is SGHTA and CDR2 is FQGNSA in the germline V gene. The CDR3 has 16 residues. CDR3 loop: CASSLGSCDPAYEQYF. In DNA, the CDR3 is TGTGCCAGCAGCTTAGGTTCATGTGATCCCGCCTACGAGCAGTACTTC. Full variable domain (outside the CDR3, taken from reference TRBV7-2 and TRBJ2-7): GAGVSQSPSNKVTEKGKDVELRCDPISGHTALYWYRQSLGQGLEFLIYFQGNSAPDKSGLPSDRFSAERTGGSVSTLTIQRTQQEDSAVYLCASSLGSCDPAYEQYFGPGTRLTVT.

The rearrangement joins TRBV5-6 to TRBJ2-7; no clear D gene. The CDR3 covers 12 residues. With 4 bases removed from V and 4 bases from J, the gap between germline ends came to 9 bases. The V gene's germline CDR1 is SGHDT and CDR2 YYEEEE. The CDR3, as DNA: TGTGCCAGCAGCATGGGGTTTTACGAGCAGTACGTC. Translation: CASSMGFYEQYV.

The chain carries TRBV28 and TRBJ1-3, with D unclear. V lost 6 bases and J 4 bases, leaving 19 bases between the germline ends. This CDR3 region has 16 residues. Germline CDR1 reads MDHEN; CDR2 reads SYDVKM. CDR3 sequence: CASSLLPPREGNTIYF. CDR3 coding DNA: TGTGCCAGCAGCCTGCTCCCGCCCCGTGAGGGAAACACCATATATTTT.

This clonotype was counted many times. J is TRBJ2-7 and V is TRBV5-1, with a weak D call TRBD2 (6 bases). Looked up from germline, CDR1 is SGHRS and CDR2 is YFSETQ. Trimming shortened V by 3 bases and J by 1 base, and 8 bases separated the two germline ends. The CDR3 spans 13 residues. CDR3 loop: CASSWRDSYEQYF. CDR3 nucleotides: TGCGCCAGCAGCTGGAGGGATTCCTACGAGCAGTACTTC.